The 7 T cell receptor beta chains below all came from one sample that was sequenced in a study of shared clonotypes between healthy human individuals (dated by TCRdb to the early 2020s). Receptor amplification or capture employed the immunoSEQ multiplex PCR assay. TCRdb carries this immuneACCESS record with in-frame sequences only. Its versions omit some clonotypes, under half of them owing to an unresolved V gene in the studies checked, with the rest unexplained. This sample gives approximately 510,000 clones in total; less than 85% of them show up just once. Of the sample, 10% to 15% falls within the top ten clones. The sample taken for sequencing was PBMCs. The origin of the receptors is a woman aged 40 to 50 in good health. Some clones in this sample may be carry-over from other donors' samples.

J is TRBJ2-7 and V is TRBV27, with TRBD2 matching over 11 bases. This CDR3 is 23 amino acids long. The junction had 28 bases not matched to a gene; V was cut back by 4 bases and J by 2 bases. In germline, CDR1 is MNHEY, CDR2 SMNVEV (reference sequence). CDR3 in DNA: TGTGCCAGCAGTTCCCGGACAGGGGCCACCCCTGTGGCTAGCGGGAGGCCCACCTACGAGCAGTACTTC. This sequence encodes CASSSRTGATPVASGRPTYEQYF.

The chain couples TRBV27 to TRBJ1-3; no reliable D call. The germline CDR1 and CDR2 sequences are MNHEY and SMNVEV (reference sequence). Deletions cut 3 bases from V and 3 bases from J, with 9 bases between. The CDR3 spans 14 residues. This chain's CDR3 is CASSFSAYGNTIYF. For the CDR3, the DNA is TGTGCCAGCAGTTTCTCGGCTTATGGAAACACCATATATTTT.

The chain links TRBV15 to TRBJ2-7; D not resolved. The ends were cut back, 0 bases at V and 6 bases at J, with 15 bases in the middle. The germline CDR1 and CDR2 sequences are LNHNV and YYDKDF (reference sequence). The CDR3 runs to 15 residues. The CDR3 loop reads CATSRDHGTPVEQYF. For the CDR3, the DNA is TGTGCCACCAGCAGAGATCACGGCACGCCGGTCGAGCAGTACTTC.

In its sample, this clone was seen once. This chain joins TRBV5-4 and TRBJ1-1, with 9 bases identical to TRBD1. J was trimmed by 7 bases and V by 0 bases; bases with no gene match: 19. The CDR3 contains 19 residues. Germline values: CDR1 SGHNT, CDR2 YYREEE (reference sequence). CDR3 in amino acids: CASSLGGGQGYARYDEAFF. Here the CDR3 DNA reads TGTGCCAGCAGCTTGGGTGGGGGACAGGGTTACGCCCGGTATGATGAAGCTTTCTTT.

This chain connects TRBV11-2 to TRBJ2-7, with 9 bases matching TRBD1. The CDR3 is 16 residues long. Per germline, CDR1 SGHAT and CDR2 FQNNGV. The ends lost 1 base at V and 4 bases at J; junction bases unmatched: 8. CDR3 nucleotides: TGTGCCAGCAGCTTAGGTCCGGGACAGGGTTTGTACGAGCAGTACTTC. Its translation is CASSLGPGQGLYEQYF.

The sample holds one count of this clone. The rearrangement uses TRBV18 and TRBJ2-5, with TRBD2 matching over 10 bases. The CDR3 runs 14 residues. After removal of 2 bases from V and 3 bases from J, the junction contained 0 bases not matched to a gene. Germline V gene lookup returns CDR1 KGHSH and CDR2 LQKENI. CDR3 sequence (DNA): TGTGCCAGCTCACCAACTAGCGGGGAAGAGACCCAGTACTTC. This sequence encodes CASSPTSGEETQYF.

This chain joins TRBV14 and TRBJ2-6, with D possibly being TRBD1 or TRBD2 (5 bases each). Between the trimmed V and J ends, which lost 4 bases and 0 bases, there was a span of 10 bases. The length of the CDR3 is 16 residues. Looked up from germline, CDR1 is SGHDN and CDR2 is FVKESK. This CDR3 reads CASSRLGGSGANVLTF. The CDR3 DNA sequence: TGTGCCAGCAGCCGACTTGGGGGCTCTGGGGCCAACGTCCTGACTTTC.